This TCR beta chain was profiled in a study of Graves' ophthalmopathy and Graves' hyperthyroidism. Study results and caveats: Ophthalmopathy and stable hyperthyroidism were discriminated by a 13-signature model, with roughly 88% sensitivity and about 76% specificity. Most clonotypes expanded in thyroid above 0.001 frequency were present in blood too.

This clonotype was observed at least ten times. What it binds is not known. This CDR3 is built from 18 residues. Germline lookup yields CDR1 LGHDT and CDR2 YNNKEL (reference sequence). V lost 0 bases and J lost 1, with 13 bases in between. Those donors who had ophthalmopathy presented with moderate-to-severe activity, a CAS of ≥3, a NOSPECS of ≥4 and a duration under 3 months. Excluded: other autoimmune disease, uncontrolled infection, pregnancy or lactation. The sequenced template was RNA, covering the TCR beta CDR3 region. First-round RT-PCR used HTBI primers; second-round multiplex PCR followed. TCRdb processed the multiplex PCR reads anew with MiXCR; each CDR3 protein has one entry. This sample has 300,000 or so distinct CDR3 sequences, with roughly 15% found just once.

Sequenced sample: peripheral blood. The sequence came from an adult man with Graves' ophthalmopathy. The chain is built from TRBV3-1 and TRBJ1-6; no clear D gene. The DNA for the CDR3 is TGTGCCAGCAGCCAAGAGAGCGTGTATTGGTCCTATAATTCACCCCTCCACTTT. It yields the protein CASSQESVYWSYNSPLHF. Filled out from reference TRBV3-1 and TRBJ1-6, the complete variable domain reads DTAVSQTPKYLVTQMGNDKSIKCEQNLGHDTMYWYKQDSKKFLKIMFSYNNKELIINETVPNRFSPKSPDKAHLNLHINSLELGDSAVYFCASSQESVYWSYNSPLHFGNGTRLTVT.